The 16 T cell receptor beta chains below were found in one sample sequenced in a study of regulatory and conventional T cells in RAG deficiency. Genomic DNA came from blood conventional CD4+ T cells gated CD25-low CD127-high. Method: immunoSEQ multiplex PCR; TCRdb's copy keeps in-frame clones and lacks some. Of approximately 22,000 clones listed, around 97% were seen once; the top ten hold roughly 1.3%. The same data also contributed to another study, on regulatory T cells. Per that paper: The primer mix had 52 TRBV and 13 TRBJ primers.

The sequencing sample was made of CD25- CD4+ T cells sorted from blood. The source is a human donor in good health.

The CDR3 region has the DNA TGTGCCAGCAGTGACGACAGGCCCTCCTACGAGCAGTACTTC. Translation: CASSDDRPSYEQYF. V usage is TRBV2 and J usage is TRBJ2-7, with TRBD1 as a possible D gene (6 bases). CDR1 SNHLY and CDR2 FYNNEI come from the germline V gene. This CDR3 region has 14 residues. The V gene lost 3 bases and the J gene lost 0 bases, with 9 bases spanning the gap.

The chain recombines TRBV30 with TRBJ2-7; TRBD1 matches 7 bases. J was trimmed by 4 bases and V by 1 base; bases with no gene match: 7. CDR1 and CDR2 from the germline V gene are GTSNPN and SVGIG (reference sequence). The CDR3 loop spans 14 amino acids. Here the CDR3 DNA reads TGTGCCTGGAGTGCAGACAGGGAGAGGTACGAGCAGTACTTC. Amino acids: CAWSADRERYEQYF.

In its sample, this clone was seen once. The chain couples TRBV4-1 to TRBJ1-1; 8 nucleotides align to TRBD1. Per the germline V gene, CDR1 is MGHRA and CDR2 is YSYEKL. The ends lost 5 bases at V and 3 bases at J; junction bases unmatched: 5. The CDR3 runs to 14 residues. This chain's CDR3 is CASSYQGAYTEAFF. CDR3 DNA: TGCGCCAGCAGCTACCAGGGGGCTTACACTGAAGCTTTCTTT.

The CDR3 nucleotides read TGTGCCAGCAGCGTTTTTGGGACTTTAGGAGGCAATCAGCCCCAGCATTTT. This gives the protein CASSVFGTLGGNQPQHF. V is TRBV7-8 and J is TRBJ1-5, with D perhaps matching TRBD1 (5 bases). CDR3 length: 17 residues. Germline CDR1 and CDR2: SGHVS and FQNEAQ. Trimming shortened V by 5 bases and J by 2 bases, and 19 bases separated the two germline ends.

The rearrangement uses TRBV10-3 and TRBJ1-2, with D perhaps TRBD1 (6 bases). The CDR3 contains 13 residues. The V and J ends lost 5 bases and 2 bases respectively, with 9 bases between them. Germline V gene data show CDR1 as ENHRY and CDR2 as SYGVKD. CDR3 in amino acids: CAISRQENYGYTF. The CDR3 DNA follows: TGTGCCATCAGTCGACAGGAGAACTATGGCTACACCTTC.

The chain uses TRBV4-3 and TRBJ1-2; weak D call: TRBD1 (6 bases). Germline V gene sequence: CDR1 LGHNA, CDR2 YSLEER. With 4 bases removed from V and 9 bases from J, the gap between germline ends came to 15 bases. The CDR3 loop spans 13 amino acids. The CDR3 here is CASSPQGRESYTF. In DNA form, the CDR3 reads TGCGCCAGCAGCCCTCAGGGGAGGGAGAGCTACACCTTC.

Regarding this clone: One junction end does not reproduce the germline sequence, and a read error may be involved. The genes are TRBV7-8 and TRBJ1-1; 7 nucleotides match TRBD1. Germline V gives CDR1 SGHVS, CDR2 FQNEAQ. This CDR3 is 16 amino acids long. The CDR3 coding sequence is TGTGCCAGCGGCTTATGGGACAGTGGATGGGGGACTGAAGCTTTCTTT. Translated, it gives CASGLWDSGWGTEAFF.

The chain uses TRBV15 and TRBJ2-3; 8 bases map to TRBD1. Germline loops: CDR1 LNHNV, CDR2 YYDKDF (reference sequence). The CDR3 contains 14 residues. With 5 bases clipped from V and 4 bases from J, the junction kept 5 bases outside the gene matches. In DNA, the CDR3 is TGTGCCACCAGCCGCGACAGGGGAGCAGATACGCAGTATTTT. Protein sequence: CATSRDRGADTQYF.

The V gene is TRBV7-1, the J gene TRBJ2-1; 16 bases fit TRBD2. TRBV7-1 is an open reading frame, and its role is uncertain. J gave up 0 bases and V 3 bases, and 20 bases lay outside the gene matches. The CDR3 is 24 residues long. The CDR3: CASSSLGTSGGAWDRLSSYNEQFF. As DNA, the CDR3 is TGTGCCAGCAGCTCCCTGGGGACTAGCGGGGGGGCCTGGGACCGATTAAGCTCCTACAATGAGCAGTTCTTC.

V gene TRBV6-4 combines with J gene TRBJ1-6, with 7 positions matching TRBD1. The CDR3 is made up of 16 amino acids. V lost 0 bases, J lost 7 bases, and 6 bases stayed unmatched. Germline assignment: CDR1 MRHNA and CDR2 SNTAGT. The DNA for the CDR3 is TGTGCCAGCAGTGACTCAATAGGGGGCAGGAATTCACCCCTCCACTTT. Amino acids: CASSDSIGGRNSPLHF.

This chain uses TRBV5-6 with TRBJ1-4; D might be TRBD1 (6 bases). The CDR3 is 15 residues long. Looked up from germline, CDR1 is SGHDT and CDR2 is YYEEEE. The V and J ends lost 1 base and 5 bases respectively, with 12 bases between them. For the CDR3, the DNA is TGTGCCAGCAGCTTGCAGGACAGCATAAATGAAAAACTGTTTTTT. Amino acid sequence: CASSLQDSINEKLFF.

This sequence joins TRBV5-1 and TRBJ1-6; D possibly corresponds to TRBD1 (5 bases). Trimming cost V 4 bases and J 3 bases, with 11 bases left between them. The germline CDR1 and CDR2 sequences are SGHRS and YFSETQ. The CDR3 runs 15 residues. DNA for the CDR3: TGCGCCAGCAGCCCGCTGACAGTCTATAATTCACCCCTCCACTTT. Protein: CASSPLTVYNSPLHF.

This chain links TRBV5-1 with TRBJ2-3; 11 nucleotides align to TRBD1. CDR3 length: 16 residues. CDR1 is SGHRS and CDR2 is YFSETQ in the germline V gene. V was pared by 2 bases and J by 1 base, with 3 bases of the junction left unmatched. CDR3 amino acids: CASSLRTGGRTDTQYF. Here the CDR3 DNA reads TGCGCCAGCAGCTTAAGGACAGGGGGCCGCACAGATACGCAGTATTTT.

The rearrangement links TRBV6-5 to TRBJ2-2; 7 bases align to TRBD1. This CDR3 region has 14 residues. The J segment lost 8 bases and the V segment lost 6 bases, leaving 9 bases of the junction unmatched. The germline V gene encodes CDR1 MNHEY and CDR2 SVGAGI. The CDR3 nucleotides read TGTGCCAGCAGGCCCGGGACAGATCGAGGGGAGCTGTTTTTT. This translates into CASRPGTDRGELFF.

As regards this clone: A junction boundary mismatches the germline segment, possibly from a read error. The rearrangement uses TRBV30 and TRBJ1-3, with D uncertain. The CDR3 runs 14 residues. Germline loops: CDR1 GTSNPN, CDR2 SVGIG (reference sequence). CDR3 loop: CARRVAASGNTIYF. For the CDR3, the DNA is TGTGCCCGGAGAGTGGCGGCCTCTGGAAACACCATATATTTT.

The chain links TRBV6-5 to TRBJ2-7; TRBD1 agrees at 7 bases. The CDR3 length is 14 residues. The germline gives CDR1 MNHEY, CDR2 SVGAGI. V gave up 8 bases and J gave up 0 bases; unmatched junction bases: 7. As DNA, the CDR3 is TGTGCCAGCCATCCAGGGGGTAGCTCCTACGAGCAGTACTTC. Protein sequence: CASHPGGSSYEQYF.